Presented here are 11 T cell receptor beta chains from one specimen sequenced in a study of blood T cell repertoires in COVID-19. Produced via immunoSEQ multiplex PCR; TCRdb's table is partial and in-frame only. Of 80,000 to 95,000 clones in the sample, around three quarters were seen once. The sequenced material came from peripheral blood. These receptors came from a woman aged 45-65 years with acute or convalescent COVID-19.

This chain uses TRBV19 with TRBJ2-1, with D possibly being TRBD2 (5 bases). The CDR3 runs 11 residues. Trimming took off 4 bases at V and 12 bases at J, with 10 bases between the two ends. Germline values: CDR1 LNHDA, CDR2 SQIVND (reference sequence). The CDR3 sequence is CASSTGITQFF. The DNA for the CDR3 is TGTGCCAGTAGTACGGGGATTACGCAGTTCTTC.

The CDR3 is CASSGADTSTDTQYF. Here the CDR3 DNA reads TGTGCCAGTAGTGGGGCGGATACTAGCACAGATACGCAGTATTTT. This chain links TRBV19 with TRBJ2-3, with D perhaps matching TRBD1 (5 bases). This CDR3 has 15 residues. V was shortened by 5 bases and J by 0 bases, with 12 bases between the two germline ends. Germline CDR1 reads LNHDA; CDR2 reads SQIVND (reference sequence).

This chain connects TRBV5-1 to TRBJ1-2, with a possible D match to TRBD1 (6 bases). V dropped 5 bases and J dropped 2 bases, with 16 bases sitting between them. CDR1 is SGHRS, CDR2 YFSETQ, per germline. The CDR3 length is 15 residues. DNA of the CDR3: TGCGCCAGCAGTCTAGGGGGGGGTAGCAACTATGGCTACACCTTC. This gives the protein CASSLGGGSNYGYTF.

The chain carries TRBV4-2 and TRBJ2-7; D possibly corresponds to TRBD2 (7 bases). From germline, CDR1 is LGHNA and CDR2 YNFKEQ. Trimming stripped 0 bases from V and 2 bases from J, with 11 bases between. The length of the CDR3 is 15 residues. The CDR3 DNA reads TGTGCCAGCAGCCAAGAACGGGGGGACACCTACGAGCAGTACTTC. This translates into CASSQERGDTYEQYF.

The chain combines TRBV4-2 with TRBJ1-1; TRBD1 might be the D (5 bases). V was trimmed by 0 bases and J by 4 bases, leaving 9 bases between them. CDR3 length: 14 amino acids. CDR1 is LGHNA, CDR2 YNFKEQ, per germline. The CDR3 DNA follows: TGTGCCAGCAGCCAAGACAGGAGGGGCACTGAAGCTTTCTTT. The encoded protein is CASSQDRRGTEAFF.

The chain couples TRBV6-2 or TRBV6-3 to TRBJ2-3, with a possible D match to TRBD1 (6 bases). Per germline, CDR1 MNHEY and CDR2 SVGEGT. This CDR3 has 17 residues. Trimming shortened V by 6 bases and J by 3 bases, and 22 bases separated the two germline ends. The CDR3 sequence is CASSPNRADWGTDTQYF. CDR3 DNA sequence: TGTGCCAGCAGCCCTAACAGGGCAGATTGGGGTACAGATACGCAGTATTTT.

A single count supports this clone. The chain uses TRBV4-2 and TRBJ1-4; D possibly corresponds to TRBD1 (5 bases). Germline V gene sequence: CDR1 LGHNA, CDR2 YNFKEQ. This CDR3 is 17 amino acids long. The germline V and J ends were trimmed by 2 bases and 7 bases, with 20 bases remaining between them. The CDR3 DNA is TGTGCCAGCAGCCAACGCCCTATTGGCCAGGGCGGTGAAAAACTGTTTTTT. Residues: CASSQRPIGQGGEKLFF.

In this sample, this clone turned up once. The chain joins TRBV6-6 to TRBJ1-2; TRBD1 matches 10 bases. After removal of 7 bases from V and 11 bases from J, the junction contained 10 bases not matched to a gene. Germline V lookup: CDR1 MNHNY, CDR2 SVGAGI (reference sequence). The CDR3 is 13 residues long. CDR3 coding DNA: TGTGCCAGCAACCATGGGACAGGGGACGGATACACCTTC. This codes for CASNHGTGDGYTF.

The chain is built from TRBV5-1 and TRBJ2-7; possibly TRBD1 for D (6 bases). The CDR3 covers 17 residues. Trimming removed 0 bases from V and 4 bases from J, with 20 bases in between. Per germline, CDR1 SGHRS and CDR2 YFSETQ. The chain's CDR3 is CASSLGGGASLPYEQYF. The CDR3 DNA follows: TGCGCCAGCAGCTTGGGAGGGGGTGCCTCCCTACCTTACGAGCAGTACTTC.

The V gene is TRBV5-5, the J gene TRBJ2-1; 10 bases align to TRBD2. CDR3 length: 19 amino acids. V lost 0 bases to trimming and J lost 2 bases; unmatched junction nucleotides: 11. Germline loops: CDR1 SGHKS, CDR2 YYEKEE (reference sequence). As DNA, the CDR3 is TGTGCCAGCAGCTTGGGTTCTAGCGGGGGCCTTGATCCCTACAATGAGCAGTTCTTC. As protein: CASSLGSSGGLDPYNEQFF.

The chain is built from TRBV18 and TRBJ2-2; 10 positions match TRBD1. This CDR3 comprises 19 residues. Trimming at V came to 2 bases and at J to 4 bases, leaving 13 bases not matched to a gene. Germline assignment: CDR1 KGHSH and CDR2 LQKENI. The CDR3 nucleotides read TGTGCCAGCTCACCAATCCGGTCTCTCGGGACAGGGGCCACCGGGGAGCTGTTTTTT. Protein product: CASSPIRSLGTGATGELFF.